The sequence of this T cell receptor beta chain was determined in a study of identifying expanded T cells in peripheral blood. Findings and caveats of the study: Over about two and four weeks, about 17 and 20 clones changed, versus around 1.1 between replicates. Variance in clone template counts between approximately two-week samples significantly increased with total template count across all healthy donors.

Healthy donors had no documented immune events, such as infections, while sampled. This clone was seen only once. No antigen is known for it. Repertoires were generated with immunoSEQ multiplex PCR, while TCRdb's copy carries only in-frame clones and drops some. The sample consists of 85,000 to 120,000 clones, roughly 88% of them appearing once. The receptor was derived from a person aged 18 to 75 in good health. The sequenced sample consisted of blood.

CDR3 region: CASKVRMLYGYTF. The CDR3 bases are TGTGCCAGCAAGGTGAGGATGTTGTATGGCTACACCTTC. V is TRBV28 and J is TRBJ1-2; D uncertain. The CDR3 length is 13 residues. Germline V lookup: CDR1 MDHEN, CDR2 SYDVKM. V dropped 7 bases and J dropped 5 bases, with 14 bases sitting between them.